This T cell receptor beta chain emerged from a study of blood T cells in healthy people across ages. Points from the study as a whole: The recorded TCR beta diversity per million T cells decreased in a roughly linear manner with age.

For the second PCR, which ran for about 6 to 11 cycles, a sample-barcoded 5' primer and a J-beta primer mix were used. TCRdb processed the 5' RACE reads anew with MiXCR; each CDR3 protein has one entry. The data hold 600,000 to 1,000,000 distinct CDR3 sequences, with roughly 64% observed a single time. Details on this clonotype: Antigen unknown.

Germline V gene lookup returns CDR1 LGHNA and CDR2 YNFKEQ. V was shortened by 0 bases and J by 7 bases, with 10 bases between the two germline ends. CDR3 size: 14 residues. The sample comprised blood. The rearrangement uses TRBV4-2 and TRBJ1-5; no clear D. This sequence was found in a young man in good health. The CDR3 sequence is CASSQDFLAQPQHF. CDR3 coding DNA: TGTGCCAGCAGCCAAGATTTCTTAGCCCAGCCCCAGCATTTT.